This section outlines one T cell receptor beta chain sequence together with its context. This entry comes from a study of blood T cell repertoires in COVID-19. Study as a whole: Specimens from acute and convalescent COVID-19 originated in the United States, Italy and Spain. Sources were T cells, B-cell-depleted T cells, or PBMCs; the material itself was cDNA or gDNA.

The method was immunoSEQ multiplex PCR; TCRdb's version includes in-frame clones alone and lacks a portion of them. The sample lists about 130,000 clones, 70% to 90% occurring once. J gave up 5 bases and V 5 bases, and 11 bases lay outside the gene matches. This CDR3 is 15 amino acids long. The V gene's germline CDR1 is MDHEN and CDR2 SYDVKM. The TCR comes from a man aged 45 to 65 with acute or convalescent COVID-19. The chain couples TRBV28 to TRBJ2-7, with TRBD1 identical over 8 bases. Sequences were obtained from peripheral blood. This CDR3 is CASSQFGTGYHEQYF. DNA of the CDR3: TGTGCCAGCAGTCAATTCGGGACAGGTTACCACGAGCAGTACTTC.